This entry concerns a single T cell receptor beta chain. This record belongs to a study of blood T cell repertoires in COVID-19. Study-wide background: Spain, Italy and the United States supplied samples that represented acute and convalescent COVID-19. PBMCs, B-cell-depleted T cells, or T cells were the source of the cDNA or gDNA that made up the material.

The CDR3 covers 13 residues. V shed 4 bases and J shed 5 bases, with 10 bases lying between them. Per the authors' pipeline: Amplified reference gene primers provided the basis for estimating nucleated cell counts. Method: immunoSEQ multiplex PCR; TCRdb's copy keeps in-frame clones and lacks some. D and trimming come from the DNA, and the V and J calls and clone size come from that table. The sample comprises under 110,000 clones, more than 75% of which are singletons, and around 10% rests with the top ten. The TCR sequence derives from a woman under 40 with acute or convalescent COVID-19. The sample was peripheral blood. V gene TRBV12-3 or TRBV12-4 combines with J gene TRBJ2-3; D gene unclear. The CDR3 DNA reads TGTGCCAGCAGTTCGGGTTCTGGAGATACGCAGTATTTT. Translated, it gives CASSSGSGDTQYF.